This T cell receptor (beta chain) is drawn from a study of blood T cell repertoires in COVID-19. Study at large: In each case, the material was cDNA or gDNA derived from T cells, B-cell-depleted T cells, or PBMCs.

Unmatched junction bases numbered 10, after V lost 8 bases and J lost 3 bases. The germline gives CDR1 LNHDA, CDR2 SQIVND (reference sequence). The CDR3 totals 15 residues. Authors' analysis steps: Quantification of nucleated cells was approximated via reference gene primer amplification. The method was immunoSEQ multiplex PCR; TCRdb's version includes in-frame clones alone and lacks a portion of them. D and trimming come from the DNA, and the V and J calls and clone size come from that table. The sample records over 200,000 clones, less than 90% being singletons. Input material: peripheral blood. The V and J genes are TRBV19 and TRBJ2-3; 8 nucleotides match TRBD1. This TCR came from a man aged 35 to 55 with active or convalescent COVID-19. CDR3 bases: TGTGCCAGTGAGGGGAGACAGGGGAAAACAGATACGCAGTATTTT. Encoded protein: CASEGRQGKTDTQYF.